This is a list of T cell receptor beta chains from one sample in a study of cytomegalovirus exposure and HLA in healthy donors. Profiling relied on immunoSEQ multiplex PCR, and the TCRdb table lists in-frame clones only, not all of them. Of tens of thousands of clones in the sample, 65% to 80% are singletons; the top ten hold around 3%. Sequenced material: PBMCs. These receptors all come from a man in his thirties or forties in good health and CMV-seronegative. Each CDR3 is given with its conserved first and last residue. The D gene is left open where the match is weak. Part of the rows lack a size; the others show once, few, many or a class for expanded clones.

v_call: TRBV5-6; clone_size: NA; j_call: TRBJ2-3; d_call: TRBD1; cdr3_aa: CASSLRTGGLDTQYF; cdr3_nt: TGTGCCAGCAGCTTGCGGACAGGGGGCCTGGATACGCAGTATTTT
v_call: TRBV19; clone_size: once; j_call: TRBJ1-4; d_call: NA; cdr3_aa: CASRQTGFNEKLFF; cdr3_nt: TGTGCCAGTAGACAGACAGGTTTTAATGAAAAACTGTTTTTT
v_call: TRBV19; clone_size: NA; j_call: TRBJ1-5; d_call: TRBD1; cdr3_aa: CASSPSWQGAPGQPQHF; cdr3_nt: TGTGCCAGTAGTCCTTCTTGGCAGGGGGCTCCGGGTCAGCCCCAGCATTTT
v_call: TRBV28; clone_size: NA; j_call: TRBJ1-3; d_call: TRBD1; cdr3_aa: CASSSGQATGNTIYF; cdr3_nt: TGTGCCAGCAGCTCGGGACAGGCAACTGGAAACACCATATATTTT
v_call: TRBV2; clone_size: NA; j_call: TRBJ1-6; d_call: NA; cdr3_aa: CASSARTSSYNSPLHF; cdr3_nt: TGTGCCAGCAGTGCTAGGACTAGCTCCTATAATTCACCCCTCCACTTT
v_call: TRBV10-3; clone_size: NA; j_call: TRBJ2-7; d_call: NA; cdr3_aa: CAIRETGVAEQYF; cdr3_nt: TGTGCCATCAGAGAAACAGGCGTCGCCGAGCAGTACTTC
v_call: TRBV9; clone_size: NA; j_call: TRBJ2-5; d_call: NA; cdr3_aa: CASSVGQEETQYF; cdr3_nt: TGTGCCAGCAGCGTAGGACAGGAAGAGACCCAGTACTTC
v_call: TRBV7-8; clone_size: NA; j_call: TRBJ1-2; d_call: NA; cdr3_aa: CASSLGRVSSHYGYTF; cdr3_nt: TGTGCCAGCAGCTTAGGCAGGGTCTCAAGTCACTATGGCTACACCTTC
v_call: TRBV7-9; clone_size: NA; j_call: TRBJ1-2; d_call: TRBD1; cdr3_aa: CASSSTGGFGYTF; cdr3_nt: TGTGCCAGCAGCTCGACAGGGGGCTTCGGCTACACCTTC
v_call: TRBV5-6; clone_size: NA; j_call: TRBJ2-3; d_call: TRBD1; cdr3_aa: CASRPTDRVLRDTQYF; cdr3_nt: TGTGCCAGCAGACCTACCGACAGGGTTCTTCGAGATACGCAGTATTTT
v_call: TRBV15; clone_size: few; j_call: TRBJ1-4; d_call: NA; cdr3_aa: CATSRGREGEKLFF; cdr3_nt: TGTGCCACCAGCAGAGGCAGGGAGGGTGAAAAACTGTTTTTT
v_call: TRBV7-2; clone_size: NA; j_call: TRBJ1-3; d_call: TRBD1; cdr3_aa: CASSLSPTGAGNTIYF; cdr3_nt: TGTGCCAGCAGCTTAAGTCCGACAGGGGCTGGAAACACCATATATTTT
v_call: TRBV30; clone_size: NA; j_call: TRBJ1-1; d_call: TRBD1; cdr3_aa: CAWSGTGKEPFF; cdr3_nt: TGTGCCTGGAGCGGGACAGGGAAGGAACCTTTCTTT
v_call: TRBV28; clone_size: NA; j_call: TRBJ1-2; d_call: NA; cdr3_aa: CASSWGGLTNYGYTF; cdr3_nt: TGTGCCAGCAGTTGGGGGGGCCTCACTAACTATGGCTACACCTTC
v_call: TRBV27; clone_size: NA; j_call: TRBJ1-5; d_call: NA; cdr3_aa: CASSSEENQPQHF; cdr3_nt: TGTGCCAGCAGCTCCGAAGAGAATCAGCCCCAGCATTTT
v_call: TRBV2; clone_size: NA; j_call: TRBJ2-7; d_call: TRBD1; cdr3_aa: CAGGGQGAREQYF; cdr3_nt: TGTGCCGGGGGGGGACAGGGGGCCCGTGAGCAGTACTTC
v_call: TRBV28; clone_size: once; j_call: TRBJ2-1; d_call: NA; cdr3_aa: CASSLNPRADTYNEQFF; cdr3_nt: TGTGCCAGCAGTTTAAATCCTCGTGCGGATACCTACAATGAGCAGTTCTTC
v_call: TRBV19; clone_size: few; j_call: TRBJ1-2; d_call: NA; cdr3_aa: CASSSNGLHYEEAYGYTF; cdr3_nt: TGTGCCAGTAGTTCAAACGGTCTACATTACGAAGAGGCCTATGGCTACACCTTC
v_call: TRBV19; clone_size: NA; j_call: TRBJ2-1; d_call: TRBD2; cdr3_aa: CASSTNSGGANEQFF; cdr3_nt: TGTGCCAGTAGTACAAATAGCGGGGGGGCGAATGAGCAGTTCTTC
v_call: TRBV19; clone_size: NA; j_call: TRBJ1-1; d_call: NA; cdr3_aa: CASSIDGNTEAFF; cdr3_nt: TGTGCCAGTAGTATAGACGGGAACACTGAAGCTTTCTTT
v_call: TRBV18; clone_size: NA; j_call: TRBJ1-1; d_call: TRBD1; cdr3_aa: CASSRRDSDTEAFF; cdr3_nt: TGTGCCAGCTCCCGCCGGGACAGTGACACTGAAGCTTTCTTT
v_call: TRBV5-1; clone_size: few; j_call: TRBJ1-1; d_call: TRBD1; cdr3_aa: CASREGQLNTEAFF; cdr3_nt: TGCGCCAGCAGGGAGGGACAGTTGAACACTGAAGCTTTCTTT
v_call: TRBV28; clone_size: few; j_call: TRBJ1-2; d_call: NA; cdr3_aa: CASSLRGTYGYTF; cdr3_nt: TGTGCCAGCAGTTTACGGGGGACCTATGGCTACACCTTC
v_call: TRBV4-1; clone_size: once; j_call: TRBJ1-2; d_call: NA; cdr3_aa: CASSQGGFSGGGNNYGYTF; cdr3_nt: TGCGCCAGCAGCCAAGGAGGTTTTTCTGGGGGAGGAAATAACTATGGCTACACCTTC
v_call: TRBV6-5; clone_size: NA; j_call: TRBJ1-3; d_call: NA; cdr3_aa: CASGPNLAQTIYF; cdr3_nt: TGTGCCAGCGGGCCAAATCTGGCCCAAACCATATATTTT
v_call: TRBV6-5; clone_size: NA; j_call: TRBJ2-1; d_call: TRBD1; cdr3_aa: CASSSLGQGHLGEQFF; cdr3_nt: TGTGCCAGCAGTTCCCTCGGACAGGGCCACCTTGGGGAGCAGTTCTTC
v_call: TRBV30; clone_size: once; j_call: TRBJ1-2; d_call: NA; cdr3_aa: CAWSVRSGLVNYGYTF; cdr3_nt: TGTGCCTGGAGTGTACGTTCAGGGTTGGTTAACTATGGCTACACCTTC
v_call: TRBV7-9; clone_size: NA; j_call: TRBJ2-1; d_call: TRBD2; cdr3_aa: CASSTTGGLAGGPIYEQFF; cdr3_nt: TGTGCCAGCAGCACGACCGGGGGACTAGCGGGGGGGCCCATTTATGAGCAGTTCTTC
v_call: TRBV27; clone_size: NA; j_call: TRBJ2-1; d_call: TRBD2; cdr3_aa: CASSLHGGGMNEQFF; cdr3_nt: TGTGCCAGCAGTTTACACGGGGGGGGTATGAATGAGCAGTTCTTC
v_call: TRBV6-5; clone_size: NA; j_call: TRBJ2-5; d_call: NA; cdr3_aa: CASSSPGYTQYF; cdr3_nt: TGTGCCAGCAGTTCTCCGGGATACACCCAGTACTTC
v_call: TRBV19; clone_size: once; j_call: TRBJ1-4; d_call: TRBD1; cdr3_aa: CATKGQSNEKLFF; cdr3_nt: TGTGCCACCAAGGGACAGAGTAATGAAAAACTGTTTTTT
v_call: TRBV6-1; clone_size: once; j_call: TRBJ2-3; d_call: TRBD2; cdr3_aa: CASSERGGRGYSTDTQYF; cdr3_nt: TGTGCCAGCAGCGAACGGGGGGGCCGGGGCTATAGCACAGATACGCAGTATTTT
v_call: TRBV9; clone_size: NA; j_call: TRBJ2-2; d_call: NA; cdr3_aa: CASSVSGTSNTGELFF; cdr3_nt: TGTGCCAGCAGCGTATCCGGGACATCGAACACCGGGGAGCTGTTTTTT
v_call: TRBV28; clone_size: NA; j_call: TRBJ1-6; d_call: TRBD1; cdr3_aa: CARGKGGQPQSPLHF; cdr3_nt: TGTGCCAGAGGGAAGGGGGGACAGCCCCAATCACCCCTCCACTTT
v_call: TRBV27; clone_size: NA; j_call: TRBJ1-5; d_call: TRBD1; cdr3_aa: CASSLGTTGGGQPQHF; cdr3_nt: TGTGCCAGCAGTTTAGGGACAACAGGGGGCGGTCAGCCCCAGCATTTT
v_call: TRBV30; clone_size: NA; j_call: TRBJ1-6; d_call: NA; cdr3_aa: CAWTTLTPLSPLHF; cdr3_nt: TGTGCCTGGACCACGCTAACCCCCCTATCACCCCTCCACTTT
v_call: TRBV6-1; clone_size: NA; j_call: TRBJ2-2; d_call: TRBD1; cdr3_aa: CASSEAGLQGARSGELFF; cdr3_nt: TGTGCCAGCAGTGAAGCGGGGCTTCAGGGGGCACGGAGTGGGGAGCTGTTTTTT
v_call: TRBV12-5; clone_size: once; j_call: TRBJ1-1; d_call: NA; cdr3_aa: CASAAHRDIYGAFF; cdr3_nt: TGTGCTAGTGCCGCCCACCGGGACATCTACGGGGCTTTCTTT
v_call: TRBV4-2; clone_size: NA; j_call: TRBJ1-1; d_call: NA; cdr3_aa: CASSQAQGSMNTEAFF; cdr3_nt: TGTGCCAGCAGCCAAGCACAGGGTTCAATGAACACTGAAGCTTTCTTT
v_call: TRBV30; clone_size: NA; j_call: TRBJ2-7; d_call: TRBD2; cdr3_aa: CAWSRGLAGDHEQYF; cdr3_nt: TGTGCCTGGAGTAGAGGACTAGCGGGGGATCACGAGCAGTACTTC
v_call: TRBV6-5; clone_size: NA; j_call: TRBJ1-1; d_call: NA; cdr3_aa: CASSPFSAVTEAFF; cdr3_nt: TGTGCCAGCAGCCCATTTTCGGCGGTCACTGAAGCTTTCTTT
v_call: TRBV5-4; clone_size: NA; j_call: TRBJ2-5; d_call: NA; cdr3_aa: CASSSQGELQETQYF; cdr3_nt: TGTGCCAGCAGCTCCCAGGGCGAGCTACAAGAGACCCAGTACTTC
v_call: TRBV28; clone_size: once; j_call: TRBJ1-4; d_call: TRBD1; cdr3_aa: CASSFQLGQNPDTNEKLFF; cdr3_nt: TGTGCCAGCAGTTTCCAATTGGGACAGAACCCCGATACTAATGAAAAACTGTTTTTT
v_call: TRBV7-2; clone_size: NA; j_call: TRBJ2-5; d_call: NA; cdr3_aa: CASSLAGGLQETQYF; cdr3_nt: TGTGCCAGCAGCTTAGCCGGGGGACTCCAAGAGACCCAGTACTTC
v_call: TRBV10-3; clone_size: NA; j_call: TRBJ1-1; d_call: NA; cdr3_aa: CAISSGAGTEAFF; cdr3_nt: TGTGCCATCAGTTCTGGGGCGGGGACTGAAGCTTTCTTT
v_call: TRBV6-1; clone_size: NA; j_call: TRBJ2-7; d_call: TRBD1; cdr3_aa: CASRAGTVVSYEQYF; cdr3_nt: TGTGCCAGCAGAGCCGGGACAGTAGTCTCCTACGAGCAGTACTTC